This T cell receptor (beta chain) was retrieved from a study of cytomegalovirus exposure and HLA in healthy donors. The CDR3 totals 16 residues. CDR1 and CDR2 from the germline V gene are SGHAT and FQNNGV. The V end was cut by 1 base, the J end by 3 bases, with 15 bases between. 13 Jbeta primers and 60 Vbeta primers were used for the PCR. TCRdb's copy holds only in-frame clones and misses some; the assay was immunoSEQ multiplex PCR. The sample shows under 200,000 clones, over 75% of them seen only once. The TCR sequence derives from a young woman in good health and CMV-seronegative. Sequencing was done on a sample of PBMCs. This chain uses TRBV11-2 with TRBJ1-1, with TRBD1 as a possible D gene (6 bases). The CDR3 sequence is CASSLARWDMDTEAFF. The CDR3 bases are TGTGCCAGCAGCTTAGCCCGGTGGGACATGGACACTGAAGCTTTCTTT.